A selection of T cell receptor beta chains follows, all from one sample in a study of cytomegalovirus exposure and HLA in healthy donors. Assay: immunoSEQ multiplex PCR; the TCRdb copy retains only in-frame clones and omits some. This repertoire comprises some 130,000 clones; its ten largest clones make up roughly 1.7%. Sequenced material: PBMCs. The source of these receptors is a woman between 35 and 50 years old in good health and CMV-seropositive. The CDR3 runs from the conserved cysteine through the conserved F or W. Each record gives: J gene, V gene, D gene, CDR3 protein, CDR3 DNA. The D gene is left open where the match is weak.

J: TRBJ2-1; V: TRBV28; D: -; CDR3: CASSMETGRNEQFF; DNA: TGTGCCAGTAGTATGGAGACAGGGAGGAATGAGCAGTTCTTC
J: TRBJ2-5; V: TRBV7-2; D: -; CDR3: CASSVGRRVNIQETQYF; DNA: TGTGCCAGCAGCGTAGGGAGACGGGTCAATATCCAAGAGACCCAGTACTTC
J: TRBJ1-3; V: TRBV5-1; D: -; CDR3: CASSMDGSSGNTIYF; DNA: TGCGCCAGCAGCATGGACGGTAGCTCTGGAAACACCATATATTTT
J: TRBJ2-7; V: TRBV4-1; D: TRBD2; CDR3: CASSQVASGGTYEQYF; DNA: TGCGCCAGCAGCCAAGTGGCTAGCGGGGGGACCTACGAGCAGTACTTC
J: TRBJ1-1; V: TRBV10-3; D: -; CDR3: CAISQTGFEAFF; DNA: TGTGCCATCAGTCAGACAGGTTTTGAAGCTTTCTTT
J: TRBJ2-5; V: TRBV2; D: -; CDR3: CASSEGASAETQYF; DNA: TGTGCCAGCAGTGAAGGCGCTAGCGCGGAGACCCAGTACTTC
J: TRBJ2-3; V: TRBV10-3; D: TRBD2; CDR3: CAVNGLAGGLDTQYF; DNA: TGTGCCGTCAACGGACTAGCGGGAGGTTTAGATACGCAGTATTTT
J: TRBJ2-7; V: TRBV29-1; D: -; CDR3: CSPVGPRSWGVSYEQYF; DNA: TGCAGTCCGGTGGGGCCACGATCGTGGGGTGTATCCTACGAGCAGTACTTC
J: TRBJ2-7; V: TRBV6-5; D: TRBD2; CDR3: CASQLRREAYEQYF; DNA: TGTGCCAGCCAGTTAAGGCGGGAGGCCTACGAGCAGTACTTC
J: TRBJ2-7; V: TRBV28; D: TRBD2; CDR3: CASSRGLAFYEQYF; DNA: TGTGCCAGCAGCCGAGGACTAGCATTCTACGAGCAGTACTTC
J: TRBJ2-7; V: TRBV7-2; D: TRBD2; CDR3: CASSPGTSASYEQYF; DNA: TGTGCCAGCAGCCCCGGGACTAGCGCCTCCTACGAGCAGTACTTC
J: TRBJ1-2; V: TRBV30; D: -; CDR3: CAWSQGQSFGYTF; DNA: TGTGCCTGGAGCCAGGGGCAGTCTTTTGGCTACACCTTC
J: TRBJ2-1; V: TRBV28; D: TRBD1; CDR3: CASSVRQGPQFF; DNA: TGTGCCAGCAGCGTCCGACAGGGTCCACAGTTCTTC
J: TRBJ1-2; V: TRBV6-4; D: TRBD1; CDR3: CASREQGRANYGYTF; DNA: TGTGCCAGCAGGGAACAGGGGAGAGCTAACTATGGCTACACCTTC
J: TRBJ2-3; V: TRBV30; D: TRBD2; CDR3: CAWSQGLAGTDTQYF; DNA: TGTGCCTGGAGTCAGGGACTAGCGGGAACCGATACGCAGTATTTT
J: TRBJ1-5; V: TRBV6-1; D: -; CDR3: CASSQVGPTAYSNQPQHF; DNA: TGTGCCAGCAGTCAAGTGGGGCCGACCGCCTATAGCAATCAGCCCCAGCATTTT